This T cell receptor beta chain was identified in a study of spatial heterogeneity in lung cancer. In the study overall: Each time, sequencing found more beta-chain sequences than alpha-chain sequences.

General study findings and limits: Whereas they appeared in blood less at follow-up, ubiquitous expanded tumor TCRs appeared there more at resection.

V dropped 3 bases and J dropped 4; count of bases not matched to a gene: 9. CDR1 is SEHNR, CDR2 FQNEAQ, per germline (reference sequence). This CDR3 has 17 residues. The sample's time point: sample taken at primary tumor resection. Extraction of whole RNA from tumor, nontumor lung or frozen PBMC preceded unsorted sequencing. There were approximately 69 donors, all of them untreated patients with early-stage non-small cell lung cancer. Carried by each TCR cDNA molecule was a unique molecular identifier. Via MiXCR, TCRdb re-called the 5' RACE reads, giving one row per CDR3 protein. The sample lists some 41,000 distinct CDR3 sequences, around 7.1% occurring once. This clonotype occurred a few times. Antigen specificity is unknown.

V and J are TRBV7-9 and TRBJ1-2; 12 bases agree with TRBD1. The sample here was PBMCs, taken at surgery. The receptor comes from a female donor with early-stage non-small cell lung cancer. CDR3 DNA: TGTGCCAGCAGCTTTCCGGGACAGGGGGCGGTGACCTATGGCTACACCTTC. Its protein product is CASSFPGQGAVTYGYTF.